One T cell receptor beta chain is described in this entry. This specimen belongs to a study of blood T cell repertoires in COVID-19. About the study: Samples came from the United States, Italy and Spain, spanning acute and convalescent COVID-19. T cells, B-cell-depleted T cells, or PBMCs supplied cDNA or gDNA.

Original methodology: Reference gene primer amplification in the assay estimated nucleated cell counts. Repertoires were generated with immunoSEQ multiplex PCR, while TCRdb's copy carries only in-frame clones and drops some. V, J and clone size are taken as reported in that table, and D and trimming were inferred from the DNA itself. This sample has 70,000 to 100,000 clones, with roughly 90% found just once. The CDR3 sequence is 14 residues long. Trimming shortened V by 3 bases and J by 6 bases, and 14 bases separated the two germline ends. Germline lookup yields CDR1 SNHLY and CDR2 FYNNEI. The material sequenced was peripheral blood. The receptor was derived from a man older than 75 with active or convalescent COVID-19. V usage is TRBV2 and J usage is TRBJ1-2; D is possibly TRBD1 (5 bases). In DNA, the CDR3 is TGTGCCAGCAGTGAGGGGCCCATTCGGGATGGCTACACCTTC. The encoded protein is CASSEGPIRDGYTF.